The 20 T cell receptor beta chains presented below share a single source sample, sequenced in a study of CXCR3-negative and CXCR3-positive naive CD8 T cells. Regarding the study as a whole: CXCR3-negative naive cells had less hydrophobic TRB CDR3s than did CXCR3-positive naive cells.

It was by 5' RACE with UMI labels that the TRB cDNA libraries were prepared. TCRdb re-called the 5' RACE reads and shows each CDR3 protein once, DNA omitted. The sample shows fewer than 140,000 distinct CDR3 sequences, and more than 0.3% sits with its ten largest clones. Their cognate antigens are unknown. The sample consisted of naive CXCR3+ CD8+ T cells from blood. As for subset: CD45RO-CCR7+CD27+CD95- naive CD8+ T cells expressing CXCR3 (TNR3+). These receptors originate from a human donor in good health. Some clones in this sample may be carry-over from other donors' samples.

This chain uses TRBV29-1 with TRBJ2-3; TCRdb picks TRBD2, but there is no DNA to check that call. The CDR3 extends over 14 amino acids. Germline V CDR1 and CDR2: SQVTM, ANQGSEA. The CDR3 spells CSVASGRASDTQYF.

The J gene is TRBJ2-7, the V gene TRBV5-4; the TCRdb call, TRBD2, lacks DNA for checking. Germline V gene sequence: CDR1 SGHNT, CDR2 YYREEE (reference sequence). The length of the CDR3 is 12 residues. The CDR3 reads CASSSSEGEQYF. Full variable domain (rest looked up from reference TRBV5-4 and TRBJ2-7): ETGVTQSPTHLIKTRGQQVTLRCSSQSGHNTVSWYQQALGQGPQFIFQYYREEENGRGNFPPRFSGLQFPNYSSELNVNALELDDSALYLCASSSSEGEQYFGPGTRLTVT.

The chain couples TRBV15 to TRBJ2-1; the D gene TCRdb calls, TRBD2, cannot be checked with no DNA. The germline V gene encodes CDR1 LNHNV and CDR2 YYDKDF (reference sequence). The CDR3 runs to 15 residues. The CDR3 here is CATSERVAGLNEQFF.

The chain combines TRBV5-1 with TRBJ2-1; there is no DNA to check the TCRdb D call of TRBD2. CDR3 length equals 13 residues. The germline V gene encodes CDR1 SGHRS and CDR2 YFSETQ. The CDR3 loop is CASSLLGGPEQFF. The full variable domain, in which reference TRBV5-1 and TRBJ2-1 provide the parts outside the CDR3, is KAGVTQTPRYLIKTRGQQVTLSCSPISGHRSVSWYQQTPGQGLQFLFEYFSETQRNKGNFPGRFSGRQFSNSRSEMNVSTLELGDSALYLCASSLLGGPEQFFGPGTRLTVL.

The CDR3 loop reads CASREGLAYEQYF. This chain uses TRBV2 with TRBJ2-5; TCRdb outputs TRBD2, but without DNA this stays unchecked. Germline V gene sequence: CDR1 SNHLY, CDR2 FYNNEI. This CDR3 has 13 amino acids.

V and J are TRBV25-1 and TRBJ2-5; the TCRdb D gene call, TRBD1, has no DNA to confirm it. The length of the CDR3 is 15 residues. The V gene's germline CDR1 is MGHDK and CDR2 SYGVNS. The CDR3 loop is CASSEFTGGQETQYF.

The chain uses TRBV10-2 and TRBJ2-3; lacking DNA, the TRBD2 call made by TCRdb goes unchecked. Germline CDR1 is WSHSY and CDR2 is SAAADI. The CDR3 runs 16 residues. The CDR3 loop is CASTSGSALYTDTQYF.

The chain couples TRBV11-2 to TRBJ1-1; the TRBD1 assignment by TCRdb is unverifiable without DNA. The germline gives CDR1 SGHAT, CDR2 FQNNGV. The CDR3 loop spans 13 amino acids. The CDR3 sequence: CASSGTADTEAFF.

The chain combines TRBV29-1 with TRBJ2-1. Germline V gene data show CDR1 as SQVTM and CDR2 as ANQGSEA. This CDR3 contains 14 residues. This CDR3 is CSGIKEDSYNEQFF.

The genes are TRBV29-1 and TRBJ2-7; with no DNA, the TCRdb D assignment of TRBD2 cannot be verified. The germline CDR1 and CDR2 sequences are SQVTM and ANQGSEA. The CDR3 extends over 16 amino acids. The CDR3 protein is CSVDPHKRGGEYEQYF.

The chain joins TRBV3-1 to TRBJ2-7; TCRdb proposes TRBD1, but this gene call is untestable without DNA. This CDR3 comprises 13 residues. CDR1 is LGHDT and CDR2 is YNNKEL in the germline V gene (reference sequence). The CDR3: CASSPAPSYEQYF.

This chain connects TRBV10-3 to TRBJ2-1; TCRdb gives TRBD1 as the D gene, but with no DNA this cannot be confirmed. Germline V gene data show CDR1 as ENHRY and CDR2 as SYGVKD. This CDR3 contains 15 residues. CDR3 residues: CATEPRDRVYNEQFF.

The chain recombines TRBV9 with TRBJ2-1. CDR3 length: 12 residues. Looked up from germline, CDR1 is SGDLS and CDR2 is YYNGEE. Here the CDR3 reads CASSPHDNEQFF.

The chain joins TRBV19 to TRBJ2-7; TCRdb returns TRBD1, unconfirmable since there is no DNA. Per germline, CDR1 LNHDA and CDR2 SQIVND (reference sequence). CDR3 size: 13 residues. The CDR3 sequence: CASSIQGFYEQYF. The full variable domain, rest sourced from reference TRBV19 and TRBJ2-7, is DGGITQSPKYLFRKEGQNVTLSCEQNLNHDAMYWYRQDPGQGLRLIYYSQIVNDFQKGDIAEGYSVSREKKESFPLTVTSAQKNPTAFYLCASSIQGFYEQYFGPGTRLTVT.

V usage is TRBV7-2 and J usage is TRBJ2-3. Per germline, CDR1 SGHTA and CDR2 FQGNSA. CDR3 length equals 12 residues. CDR3 protein: CASSSTIYTQYF.

The chain carries TRBV7-9 and TRBJ1-2; TCRdb's assignment of TRBD1 cannot be checked, as there is no DNA. CDR1 SEHNR and CDR2 FQNEAQ come from the germline V gene (reference sequence). This CDR3 is 13 amino acids long. The CDR3 sequence is CASSLGTGGDYTF.

V usage is TRBV12-3 or TRBV12-4 and J usage is TRBJ2-1; TCRdb calls TRBD2, which cannot be checked without DNA. There are 14 residues in the CDR3. The CDR3 sequence is CASSLQGGIGEQFF.

The chain links TRBV29-1 to TRBJ2-5; TCRdb outputs TRBD2, but without DNA this stays unchecked. CDR1 and CDR2 (germline): SQVTM, ANQGSEA. The length of the CDR3 is 14 residues. The CDR3 sequence is CSAVLAGVEETQYF.

The genes are TRBV4-1 and TRBJ2-7; TCRdb's D call of TRBD1 is untestable without DNA. The CDR3 length is 13 residues. Per germline, CDR1 MGHRA and CDR2 YSYEKL. CDR3 loop: CASSATGGYEQYF.

V and J are TRBV29-1 and TRBJ2-3; TCRdb outputs TRBD2, but without DNA this stays unchecked. There are 15 residues in the CDR3. Germline CDR1 and CDR2: SQVTM and ANQGSEA. CDR3 region: CSVNPVAGGTDTQYF.